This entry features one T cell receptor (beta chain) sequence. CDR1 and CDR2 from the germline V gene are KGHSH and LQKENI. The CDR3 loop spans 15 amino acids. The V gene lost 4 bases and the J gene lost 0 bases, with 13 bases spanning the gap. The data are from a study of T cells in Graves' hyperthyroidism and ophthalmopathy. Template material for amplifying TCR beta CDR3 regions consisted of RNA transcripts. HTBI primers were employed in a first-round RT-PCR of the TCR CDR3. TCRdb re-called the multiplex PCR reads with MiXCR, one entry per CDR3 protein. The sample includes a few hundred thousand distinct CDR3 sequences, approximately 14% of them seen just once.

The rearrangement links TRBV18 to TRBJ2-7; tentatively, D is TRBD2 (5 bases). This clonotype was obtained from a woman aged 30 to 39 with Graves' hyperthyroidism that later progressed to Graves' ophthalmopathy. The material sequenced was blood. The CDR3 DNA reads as TGTGCCAGCTCACTCAATTCCGGGAACTCCTACGAGCAGTACTTC. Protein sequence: CASSLNSGNSYEQYF. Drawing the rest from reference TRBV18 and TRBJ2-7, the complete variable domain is NAGVMQNPRHLVRRRGQEARLRCSPMKGHSHVYWYRQLPEEGLKFMVYLQKENIIDESGMPKERFSAEFPKEGPSILRIQQVVRGDSAAYFCASSLNSGNSYEQYFGPGTRLTVT.